This T cell receptor beta chain was identified in a study of T-cell memory formation after mild COVID-19. CDR1 DFQATT and CDR2 SNEGSKA come from the germline V gene (reference sequence). V lost 6 bases and J 5 bases, leaving 20 bases between the germline ends. The CDR3 contains 14 residues. TCRdb re-called the 5' RACE reads through MiXCR, storing one row per CDR3 protein. The repertoire consists of fewer than 650,000 distinct CDR3 sequences, with around 16% occurring once and the leading ten covering 8.1%. The gene calls are TRBV20-1 and TRBJ2-7; D gene ambiguous. What was sequenced was PBMCs or a T cell subset sorted from them (not recorded which). This clonotype was sampled from an adult woman who had mild COVID-19 (a few samples of this study predate the infection). Cell type and time point are not known. The CDR3 bases are TGCAGTGCCACCCCCCCACCTCTTCTCCACGAGCAGTACTTC. Translating gives CSATPPPLLHEQYF.